This TCR beta chain emerged from a study of vaccination and CD4 T cells after COVID-19. Oncomine TCR Beta short-read sequencing was applied to DNA from cultured CD4+ T cells. TCRdb reprocessed the PCR reads with MiXCR, giving one entry per CDR3 protein. The profile covers 17,000 or so distinct CDR3 sequences, with around two fifths appearing a single time and under 8% taken by the ten largest. In this sample, this clonotype turned up a few times. Its antigen is unknown. The CDR3 extends over 14 amino acids. Trimming stripped 2 bases from V and 2 bases from J, with 9 bases between. Treatment meaning: roughly ten-day PBMC culture with coronavirus spike peptide pools or control peptides (ViraFEST assay).

The TCR was taken from a human donor who had recovered from COVID-19. This chain joins TRBV12-3 or TRBV12-4 and TRBJ2-5, with D perhaps matching TRBD1 (6 bases). The specimen comprised CD4+ T cells from blood, cultured in vitro, sampled after SARS-CoV-2 vaccination. CDR3 sequence reads: CASSLLGQQETQYF. The CDR3 nucleotides read TGTGCCAGCAGTTTACTAGGACAGCAAGAGACCCAGTACTTC.